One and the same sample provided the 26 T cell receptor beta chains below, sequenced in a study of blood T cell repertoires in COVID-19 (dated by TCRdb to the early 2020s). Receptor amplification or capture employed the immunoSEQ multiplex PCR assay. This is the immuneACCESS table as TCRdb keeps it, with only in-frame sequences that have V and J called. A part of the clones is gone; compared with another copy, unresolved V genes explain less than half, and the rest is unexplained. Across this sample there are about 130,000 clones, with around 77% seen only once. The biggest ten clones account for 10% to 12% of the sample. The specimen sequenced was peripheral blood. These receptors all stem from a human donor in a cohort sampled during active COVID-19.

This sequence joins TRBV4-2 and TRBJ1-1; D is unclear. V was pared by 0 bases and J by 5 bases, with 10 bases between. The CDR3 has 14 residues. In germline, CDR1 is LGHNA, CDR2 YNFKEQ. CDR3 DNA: TGTGCCAGCAGCCAAGATCCTGAGGGTACTGAAGCTTTCTTT. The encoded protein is CASSQDPEGTEAFF.

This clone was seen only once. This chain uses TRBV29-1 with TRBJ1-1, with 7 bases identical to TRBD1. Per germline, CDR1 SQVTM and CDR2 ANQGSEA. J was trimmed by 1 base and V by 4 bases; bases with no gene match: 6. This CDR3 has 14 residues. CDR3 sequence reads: CSVGYRGGNTEAFF. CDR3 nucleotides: TGCAGCGTTGGTTACAGGGGTGGGAACACTGAAGCTTTCTTT.

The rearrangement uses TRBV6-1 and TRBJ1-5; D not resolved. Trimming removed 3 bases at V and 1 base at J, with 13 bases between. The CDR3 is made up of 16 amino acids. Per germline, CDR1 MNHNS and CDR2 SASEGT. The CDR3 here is CASSDAGTWSNQPQHF. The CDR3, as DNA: TGTGCCAGCAGTGACGCGGGAACCTGGAGCAATCAGCCCCAGCATTTT.

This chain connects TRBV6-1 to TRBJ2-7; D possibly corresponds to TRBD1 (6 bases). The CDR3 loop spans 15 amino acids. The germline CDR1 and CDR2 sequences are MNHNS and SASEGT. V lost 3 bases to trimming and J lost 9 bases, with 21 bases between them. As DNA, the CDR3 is TGTGCCAGCAGTGACCGGACAGCCCAATTTAACGGGCAGTACTTC. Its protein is CASSDRTAQFNGQYF.

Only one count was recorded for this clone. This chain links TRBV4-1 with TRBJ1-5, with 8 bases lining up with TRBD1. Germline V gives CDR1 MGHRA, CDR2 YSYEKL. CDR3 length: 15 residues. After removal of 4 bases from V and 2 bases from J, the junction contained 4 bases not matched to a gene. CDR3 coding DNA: TGCGCCAGCAGCCGGCAGACAGGGGGCAATCAGCCCCAGCATTTT. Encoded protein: CASSRQTGGNQPQHF.

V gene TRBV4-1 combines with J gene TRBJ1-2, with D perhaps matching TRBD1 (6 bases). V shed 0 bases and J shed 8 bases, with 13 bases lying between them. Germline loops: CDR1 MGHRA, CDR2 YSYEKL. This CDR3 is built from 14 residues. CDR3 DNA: TGCGCCAGCAGCCAAGAACAGGGTCCGCGGGGCTACACCTTC. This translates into CASSQEQGPRGYTF.

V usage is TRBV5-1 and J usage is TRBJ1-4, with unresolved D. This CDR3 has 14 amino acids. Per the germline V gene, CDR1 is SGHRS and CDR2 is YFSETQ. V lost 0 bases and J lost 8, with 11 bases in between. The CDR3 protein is CASSLEWSGEKLFF. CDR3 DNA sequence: TGCGCCAGCAGCTTGGAATGGAGTGGGGAAAAACTGTTTTTT.

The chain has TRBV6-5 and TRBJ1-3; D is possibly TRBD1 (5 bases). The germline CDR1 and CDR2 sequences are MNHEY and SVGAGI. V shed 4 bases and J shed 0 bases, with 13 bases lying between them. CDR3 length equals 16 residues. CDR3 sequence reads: CASSSQGVLSGNTIYF. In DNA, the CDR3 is TGTGCCAGCAGTTCCCAAGGGGTACTCTCTGGAAACACCATATATTTT.

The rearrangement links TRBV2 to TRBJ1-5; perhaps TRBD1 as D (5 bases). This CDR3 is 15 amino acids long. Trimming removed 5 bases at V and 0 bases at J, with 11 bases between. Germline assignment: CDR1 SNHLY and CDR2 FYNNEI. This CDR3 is CASSWAGNSNQPQHF. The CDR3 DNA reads TGTGCCAGCAGTTGGGCAGGGAATAGCAATCAGCCCCAGCATTTT.

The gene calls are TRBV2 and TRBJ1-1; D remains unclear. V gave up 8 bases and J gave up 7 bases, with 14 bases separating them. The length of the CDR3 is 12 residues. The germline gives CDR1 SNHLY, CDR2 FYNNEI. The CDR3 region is CASLGADREAFF. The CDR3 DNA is TGTGCCAGCCTGGGAGCGGACCGTGAAGCTTTCTTT.

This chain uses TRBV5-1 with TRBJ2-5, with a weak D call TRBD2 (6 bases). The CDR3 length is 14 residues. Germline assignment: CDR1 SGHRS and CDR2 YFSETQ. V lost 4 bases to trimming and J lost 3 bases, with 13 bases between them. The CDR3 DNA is TGCGCCAGCAGCCCCCACGGGGGTGAAGAGACCCAGTACTTC. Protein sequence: CASSPHGGEETQYF.

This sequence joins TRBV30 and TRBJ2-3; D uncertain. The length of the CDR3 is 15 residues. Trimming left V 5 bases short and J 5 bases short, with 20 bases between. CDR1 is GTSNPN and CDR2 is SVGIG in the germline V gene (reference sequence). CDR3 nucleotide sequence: TGTGCCTGGGGCCCGGGTAGCTCGGGTAGAGATACGCAGTATTTT. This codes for CAWGPGSSGRDTQYF.

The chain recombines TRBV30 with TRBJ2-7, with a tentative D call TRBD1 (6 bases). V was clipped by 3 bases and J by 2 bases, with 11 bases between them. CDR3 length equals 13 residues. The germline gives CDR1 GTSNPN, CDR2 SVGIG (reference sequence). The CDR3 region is CAWSRTETYEQYF. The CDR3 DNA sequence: TGTGCCTGGAGCCGGACAGAAACCTACGAGCAGTACTTC. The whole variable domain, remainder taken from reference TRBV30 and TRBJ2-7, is SQTIHQWPATLVQPVGSPLSLECTVEGTSNPNLYWYRQAAGRGLQLLFYSVGIGQISSEVPQNLSASRPQDRQFILSSKKLLLSDSGFYLCAWSRTETYEQYFGPGTRLTVT.

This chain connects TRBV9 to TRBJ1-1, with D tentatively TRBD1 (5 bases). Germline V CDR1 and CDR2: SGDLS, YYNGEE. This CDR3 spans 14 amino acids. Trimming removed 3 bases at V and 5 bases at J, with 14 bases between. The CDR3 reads CASSANVRGTEAFF. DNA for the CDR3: TGTGCCAGCAGCGCAAACGTCCGGGGGACTGAAGCTTTCTTT.

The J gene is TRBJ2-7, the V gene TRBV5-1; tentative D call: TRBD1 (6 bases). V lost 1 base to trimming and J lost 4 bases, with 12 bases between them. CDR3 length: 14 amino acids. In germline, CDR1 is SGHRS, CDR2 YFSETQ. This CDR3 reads CASSLSPGVYEQYF. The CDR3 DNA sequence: TGCGCCAGCAGCTTGTCACCAGGGGTTTACGAGCAGTACTTC.

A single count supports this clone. The CDR3 spells CATSLEGALDQPQHF. CDR3 coding DNA: TGTGCCACCAGCCTAGAAGGGGCGCTGGATCAGCCCCAGCATTTT. The chain recombines TRBV15 with TRBJ1-5; TRBD1 is a possible D gene (5 bases). The CDR3 consists of 15 residues. Trimming took 5 bases from V and 5 from J, leaving 16 bases between them. Per germline, CDR1 LNHNV and CDR2 YYDKDF (reference sequence).

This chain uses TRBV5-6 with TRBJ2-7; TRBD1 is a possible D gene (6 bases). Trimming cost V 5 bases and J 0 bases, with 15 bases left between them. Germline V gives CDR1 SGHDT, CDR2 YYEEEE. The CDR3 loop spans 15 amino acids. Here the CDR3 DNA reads TGTGCCAGCAGTCGTTGGACAGCGAGCTCCTACGAGCAGTACTTC. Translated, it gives CASSRWTASSYEQYF.

The CDR3 sequence: CASSEWQGRAFF. The CDR3 coding sequence is TGCGCCAGCAGTGAGTGGCAGGGCAGGGCTTTCTTT. V and J are TRBV10-2 and TRBJ1-1; D might be TRBD1 (5 bases). This CDR3 region has 12 residues. Germline V gene lookup returns CDR1 WSHSY and CDR2 SAAADI. Trimming took off 1 base at V and 11 bases at J, with 11 bases between the two ends.

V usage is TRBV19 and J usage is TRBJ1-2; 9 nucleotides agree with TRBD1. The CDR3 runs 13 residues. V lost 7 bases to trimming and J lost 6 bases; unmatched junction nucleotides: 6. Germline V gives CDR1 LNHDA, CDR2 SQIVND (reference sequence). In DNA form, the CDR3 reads TGTGCCAGTATCCCCCGGACAGGGGATGGCTACACCTTC. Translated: CASIPRTGDGYTF.

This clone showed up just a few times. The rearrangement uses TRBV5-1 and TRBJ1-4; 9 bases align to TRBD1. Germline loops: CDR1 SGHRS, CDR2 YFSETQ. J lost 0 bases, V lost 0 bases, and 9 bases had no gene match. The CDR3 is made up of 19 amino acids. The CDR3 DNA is TGCGCCAGCAGCTTGGGGACCCCGGGACAGGGATCAACTAATGAAAAACTGTTTTTT. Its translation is CASSLGTPGQGSTNEKLFF.

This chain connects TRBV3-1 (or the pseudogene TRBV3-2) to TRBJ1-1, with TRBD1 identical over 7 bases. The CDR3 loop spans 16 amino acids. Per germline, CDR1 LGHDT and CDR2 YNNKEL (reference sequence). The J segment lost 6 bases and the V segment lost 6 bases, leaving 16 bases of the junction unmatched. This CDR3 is CASRRNTNRGNAEAFF. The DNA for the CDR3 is TGTGCCAGCAGACGCAATACGAACAGGGGAAATGCTGAAGCTTTCTTT.

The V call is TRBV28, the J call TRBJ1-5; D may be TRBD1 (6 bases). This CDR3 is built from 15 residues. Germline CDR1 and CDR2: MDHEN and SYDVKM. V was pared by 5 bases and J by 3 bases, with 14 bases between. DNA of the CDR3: TGTGCCAGCAGTCCTCCTGACAGGTCCAATCAGCCCCAGCATTTT. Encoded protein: CASSPPDRSNQPQHF.

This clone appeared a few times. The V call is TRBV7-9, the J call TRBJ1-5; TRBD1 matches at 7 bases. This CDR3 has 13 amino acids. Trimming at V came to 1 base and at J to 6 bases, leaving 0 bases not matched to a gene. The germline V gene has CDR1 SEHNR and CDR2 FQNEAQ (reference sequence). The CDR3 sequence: CASSLGTGQPQHF. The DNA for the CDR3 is TGTGCCAGCAGCTTAGGGACAGGTCAGCCCCAGCATTTT.

The CDR3 DNA is TGTGCCAGTAGTGACAGGTCTGGGGCCAACGTCCTGACTTTC. This translates into CASSDRSGANVLTF. This chain joins TRBV19 and TRBJ2-6, with a possible D match to TRBD1 (6 bases). The V gene's germline CDR1 is LNHDA and CDR2 SQIVND (reference sequence). V dropped 5 bases and J dropped 1 base, with 6 bases sitting between them. CDR3 length: 14 residues.

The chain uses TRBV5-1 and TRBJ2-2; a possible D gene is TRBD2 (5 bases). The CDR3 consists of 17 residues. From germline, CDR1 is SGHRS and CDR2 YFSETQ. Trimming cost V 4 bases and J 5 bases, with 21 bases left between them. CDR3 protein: CASSPDYPGRGTGELFF. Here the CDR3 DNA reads TGCGCCAGCAGCCCGGATTATCCGGGGAGAGGTACCGGGGAGCTGTTTTTT.

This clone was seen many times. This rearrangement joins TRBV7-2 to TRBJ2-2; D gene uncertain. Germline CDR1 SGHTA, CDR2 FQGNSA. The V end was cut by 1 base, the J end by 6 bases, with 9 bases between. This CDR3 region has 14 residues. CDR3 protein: CASSLGPSAGELFF. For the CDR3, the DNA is TGTGCCAGCAGCTTAGGCCCTAGTGCCGGGGAGCTGTTTTTT.